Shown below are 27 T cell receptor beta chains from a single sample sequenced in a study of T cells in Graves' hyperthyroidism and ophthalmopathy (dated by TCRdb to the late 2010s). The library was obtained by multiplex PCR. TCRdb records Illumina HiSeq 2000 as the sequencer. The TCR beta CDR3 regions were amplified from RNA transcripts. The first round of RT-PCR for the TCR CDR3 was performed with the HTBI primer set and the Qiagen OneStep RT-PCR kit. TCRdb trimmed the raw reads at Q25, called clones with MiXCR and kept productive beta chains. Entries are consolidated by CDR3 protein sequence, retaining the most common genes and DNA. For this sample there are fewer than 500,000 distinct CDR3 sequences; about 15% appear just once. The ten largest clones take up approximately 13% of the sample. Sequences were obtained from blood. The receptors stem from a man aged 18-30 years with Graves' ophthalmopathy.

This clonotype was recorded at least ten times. CDR3 nucleotides: TGTGCCAGCAGTTTTGGACTAGCGGGAGTTGATACCGGGGAGCTGTTTTTT. This sequence encodes CASSFGLAGVDTGELFF. The chain uses TRBV12-3 or TRBV12-4 and TRBJ2-2, with 13 positions matching TRBD2. The J segment lost 5 bases and the V segment lost 3 bases, leaving 6 bases of the junction unmatched. This CDR3 is built from 17 residues.

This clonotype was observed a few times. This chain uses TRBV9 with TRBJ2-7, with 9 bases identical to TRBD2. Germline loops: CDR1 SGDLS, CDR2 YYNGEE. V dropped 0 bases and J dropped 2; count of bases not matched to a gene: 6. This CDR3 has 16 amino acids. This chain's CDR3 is CASSVAVGGRAYEQYF. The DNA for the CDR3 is TGTGCCAGCAGCGTAGCGGTGGGCGGGAGGGCCTACGAGCAGTACTTC. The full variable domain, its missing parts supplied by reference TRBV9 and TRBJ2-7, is DSGVTQTPKHLITATGQRVTLRCSPRSGDLSVYWYQQSLDQGLQFLIQYYNGEERAKGNILERFSAQQFPDLHSELNLSSLELGDSALYFCASSVAVGGRAYEQYFGPGTRLTVT.

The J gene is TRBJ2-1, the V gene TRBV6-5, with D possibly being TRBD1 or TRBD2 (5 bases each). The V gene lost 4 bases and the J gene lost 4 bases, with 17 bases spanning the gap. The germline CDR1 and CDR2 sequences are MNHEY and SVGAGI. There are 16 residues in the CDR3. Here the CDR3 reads CASSSLRGPNYNEQFF. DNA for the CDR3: TGTGCCAGCAGTTCTCTTCGGGGACCTAATTACAATGAGCAGTTCTTC.

In nucleotides, the CDR3 is TGTGCCAGCAGCTCCTGGGGGGCGAGCTCTGGAAACACCATATATTTT. It specifies CASSSWGASSGNTIYF. The chain couples TRBV5-6 to TRBJ1-3; weak D call: TRBD1 (6 bases). Trimming cost V 3 bases and J 0 bases, with 13 bases left between them. The CDR3 covers 16 residues. Germline V gene data show CDR1 as SGHDT and CDR2 as YYEEEE.

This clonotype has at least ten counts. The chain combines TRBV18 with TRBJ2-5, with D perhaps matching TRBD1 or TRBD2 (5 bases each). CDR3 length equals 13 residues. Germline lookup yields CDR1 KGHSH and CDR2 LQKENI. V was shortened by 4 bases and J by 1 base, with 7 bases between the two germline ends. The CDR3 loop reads CASSRDGQETQYF. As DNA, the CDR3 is TGTGCCAGCTCACGGGACGGCCAAGAGACCCAGTACTTC.

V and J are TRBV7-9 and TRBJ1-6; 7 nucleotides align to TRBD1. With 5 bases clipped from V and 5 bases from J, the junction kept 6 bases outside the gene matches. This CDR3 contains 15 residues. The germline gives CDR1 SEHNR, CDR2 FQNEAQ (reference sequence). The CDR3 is CASSRSGGDNSPLHF. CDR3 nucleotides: TGTGCCAGCAGCCGCTCAGGGGGGGATAATTCACCCCTCCACTTT.

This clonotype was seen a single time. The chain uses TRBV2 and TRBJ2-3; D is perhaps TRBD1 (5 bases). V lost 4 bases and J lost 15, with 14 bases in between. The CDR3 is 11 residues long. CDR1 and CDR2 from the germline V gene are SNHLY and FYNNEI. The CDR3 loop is CASSGLGAPYF. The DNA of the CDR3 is TGTGCCAGCAGTGGGTTAGGGGCTCCCTATTTT.

The CDR3 reads CATSRDRSISGNTIYF. The DNA for the CDR3 is TGTGCCACCAGCAGAGATCGGTCCATCTCTGGAAACACCATATATTTT. V usage is TRBV15 and J usage is TRBJ1-3; no clear D. Between the trimmed V and J ends, which lost 0 bases and 0 bases, there was a span of 9 bases. Germline V lookup: CDR1 LNHNV, CDR2 YYDKDF (reference sequence). This CDR3 is 16 amino acids long.

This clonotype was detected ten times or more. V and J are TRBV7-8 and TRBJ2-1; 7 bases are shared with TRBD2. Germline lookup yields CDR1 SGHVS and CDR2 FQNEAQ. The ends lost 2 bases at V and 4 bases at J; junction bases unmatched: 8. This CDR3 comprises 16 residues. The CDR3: CASSLRRGRDYNEQFF. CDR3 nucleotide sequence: TGTGCCAGCAGCTTACGACGAGGGAGGGATTACAATGAGCAGTTCTTC.

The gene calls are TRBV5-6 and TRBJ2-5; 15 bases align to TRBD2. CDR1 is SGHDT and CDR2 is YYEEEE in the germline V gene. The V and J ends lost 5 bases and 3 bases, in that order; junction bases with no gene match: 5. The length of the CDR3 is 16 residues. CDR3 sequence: CASSWTSGRAEETQYF. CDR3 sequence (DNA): TGTGCCAGCAGTTGGACTAGCGGGAGGGCCGAAGAGACCCAGTACTTC.

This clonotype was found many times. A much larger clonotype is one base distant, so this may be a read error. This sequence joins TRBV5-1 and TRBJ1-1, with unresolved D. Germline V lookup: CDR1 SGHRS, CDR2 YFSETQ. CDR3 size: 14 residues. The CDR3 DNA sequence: TGCGCCAGCAGCTTGGGTCCAGCCAACACTGGAGCTTTCTTT. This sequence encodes CASSLGPANTGAFF.

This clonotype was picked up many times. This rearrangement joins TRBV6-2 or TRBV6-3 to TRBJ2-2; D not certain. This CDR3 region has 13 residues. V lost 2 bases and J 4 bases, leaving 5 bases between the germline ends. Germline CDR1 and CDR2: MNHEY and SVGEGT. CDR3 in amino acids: CASSYDLTGELFF. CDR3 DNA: TGTGCCAGCAGTTACGACCTCACCGGGGAGCTGTTTTTT.

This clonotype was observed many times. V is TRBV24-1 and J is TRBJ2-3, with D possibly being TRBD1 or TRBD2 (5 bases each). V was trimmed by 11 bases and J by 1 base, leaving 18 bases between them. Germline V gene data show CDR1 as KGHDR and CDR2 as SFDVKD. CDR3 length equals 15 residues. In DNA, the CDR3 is TGTGCCAACAAGCAGGGACGTACAGGCACAGATACGCAGTATTTT. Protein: CANKQGRTGTDTQYF.

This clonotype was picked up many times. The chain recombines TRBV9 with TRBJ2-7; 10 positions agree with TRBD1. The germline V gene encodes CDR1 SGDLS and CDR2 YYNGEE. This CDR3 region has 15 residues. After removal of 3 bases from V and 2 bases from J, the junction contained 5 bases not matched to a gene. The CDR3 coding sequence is TGTGCCAGCAGCGCCGGACAGGGGGGGGCCTACGAGCAGTACTTC. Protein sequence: CASSAGQGGAYEQYF.

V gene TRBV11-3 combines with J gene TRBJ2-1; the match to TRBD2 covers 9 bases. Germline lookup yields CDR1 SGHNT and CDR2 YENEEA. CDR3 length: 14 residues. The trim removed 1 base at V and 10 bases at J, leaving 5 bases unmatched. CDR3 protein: CASSLGGGGGEQFF. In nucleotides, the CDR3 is TGTGCCAGCAGCTTAGGGGGCGGGGGGGGAGAGCAGTTCTTC.

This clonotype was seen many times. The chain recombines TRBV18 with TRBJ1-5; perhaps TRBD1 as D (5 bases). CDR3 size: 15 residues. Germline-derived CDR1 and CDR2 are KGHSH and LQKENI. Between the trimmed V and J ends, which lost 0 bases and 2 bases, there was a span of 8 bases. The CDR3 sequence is CASSPPGGGNQPQHF. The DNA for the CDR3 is TGTGCCAGCTCACCACCTGGGGGAGGCAATCAGCCCCAGCATTTT.

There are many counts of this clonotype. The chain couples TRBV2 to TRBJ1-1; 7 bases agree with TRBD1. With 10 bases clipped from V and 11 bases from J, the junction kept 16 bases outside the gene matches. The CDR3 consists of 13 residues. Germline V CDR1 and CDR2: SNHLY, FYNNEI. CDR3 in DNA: TGTGCCAAAAGAGCCGGGACAGAGCTCGGGGCTTTCTTT. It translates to CAKRAGTELGAFF.

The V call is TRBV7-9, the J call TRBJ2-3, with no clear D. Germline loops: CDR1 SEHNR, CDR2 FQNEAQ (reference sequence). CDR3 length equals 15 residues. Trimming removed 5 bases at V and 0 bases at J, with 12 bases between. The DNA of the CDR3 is TGTGCCAGCAGCCCCCGGGCGACTAGCACAGATACGCAGTATTTT. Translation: CASSPRATSTDTQYF.

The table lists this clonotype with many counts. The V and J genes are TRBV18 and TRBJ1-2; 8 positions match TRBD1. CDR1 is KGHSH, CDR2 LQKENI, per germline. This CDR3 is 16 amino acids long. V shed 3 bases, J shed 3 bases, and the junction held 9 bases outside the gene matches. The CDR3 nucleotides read TGTGCCAGCTCACCTCTCCCGGGACAGGCCTACTATGGCTACACCTTC. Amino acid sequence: CASSPLPGQAYYGYTF.

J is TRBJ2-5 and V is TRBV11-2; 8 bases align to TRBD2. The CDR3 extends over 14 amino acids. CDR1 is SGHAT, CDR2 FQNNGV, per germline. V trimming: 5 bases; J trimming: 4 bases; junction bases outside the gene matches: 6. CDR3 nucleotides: TGTGCCAGCAGCAGGGGCGGGGGGCTAGAGACCCAGTACTTC. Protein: CASSRGGGLETQYF.

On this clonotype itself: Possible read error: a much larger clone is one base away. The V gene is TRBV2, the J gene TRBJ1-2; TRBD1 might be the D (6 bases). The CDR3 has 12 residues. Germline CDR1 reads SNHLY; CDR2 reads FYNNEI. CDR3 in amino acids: CASSTRGASYAF. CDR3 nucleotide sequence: TGTGCCAGCAGTACGCGGGGGGCGAGCTACGCCTTC.

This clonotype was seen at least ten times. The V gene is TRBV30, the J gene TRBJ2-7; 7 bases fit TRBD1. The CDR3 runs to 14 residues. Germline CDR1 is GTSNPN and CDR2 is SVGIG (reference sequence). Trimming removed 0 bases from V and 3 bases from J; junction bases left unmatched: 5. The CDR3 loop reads CAWSVKGGGYEQYF. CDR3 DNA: TGTGCCTGGAGTGTGAAAGGGGGCGGCTACGAGCAGTACTTC.

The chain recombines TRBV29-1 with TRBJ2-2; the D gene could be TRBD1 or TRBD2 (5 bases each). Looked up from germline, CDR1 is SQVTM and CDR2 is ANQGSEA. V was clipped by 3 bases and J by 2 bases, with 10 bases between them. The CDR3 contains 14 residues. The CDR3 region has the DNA TGCAGCGTTGATCGAGGGGAAAACACCGGGGAGCTGTTTTTT. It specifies CSVDRGENTGELFF.

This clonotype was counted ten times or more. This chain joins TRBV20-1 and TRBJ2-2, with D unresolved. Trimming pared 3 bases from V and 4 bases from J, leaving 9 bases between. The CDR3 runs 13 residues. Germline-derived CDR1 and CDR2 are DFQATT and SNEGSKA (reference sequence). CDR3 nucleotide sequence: TGCAGTGCTAGTGGTTGGTTCACCGGGGAGCTGTTTTTT. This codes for CSASGWFTGELFF.

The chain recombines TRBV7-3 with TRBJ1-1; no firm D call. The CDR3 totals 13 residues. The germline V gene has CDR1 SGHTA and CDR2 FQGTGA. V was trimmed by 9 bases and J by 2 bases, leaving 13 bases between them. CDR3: CASQLHVNTEAFF. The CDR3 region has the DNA TGTGCCAGTCAACTCCACGTAAACACTGAAGCTTTCTTT.

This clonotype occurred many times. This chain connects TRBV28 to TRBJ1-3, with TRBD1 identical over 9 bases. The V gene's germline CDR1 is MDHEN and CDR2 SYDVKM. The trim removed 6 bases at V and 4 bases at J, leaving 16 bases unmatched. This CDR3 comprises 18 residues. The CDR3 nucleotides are TGTGCCAGCAGGGCCCCCCCAAACAGGGGGCTAGAAGGAAACACCATATATTTT. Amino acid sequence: CASRAPPNRGLEGNTIYF.

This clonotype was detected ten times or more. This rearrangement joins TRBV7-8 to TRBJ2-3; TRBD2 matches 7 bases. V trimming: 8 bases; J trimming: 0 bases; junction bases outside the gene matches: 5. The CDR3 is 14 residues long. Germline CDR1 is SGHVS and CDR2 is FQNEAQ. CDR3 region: CASGRETSTDTQYF. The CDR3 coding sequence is TGTGCCAGCGGGCGGGAGACTAGCACAGATACGCAGTATTTT.